This T cell receptor (beta chain) originates from a study of blood T cell repertoires in COVID-19. Study at large: Sources were T cells, B-cell-depleted T cells, or PBMCs; the material itself was cDNA or gDNA.

TCRdb's copy holds only in-frame clones and misses some; the assay was immunoSEQ multiplex PCR. The sample lists roughly 300,000 clones; more than 75% were seen once. The CDR3 consists of 14 residues. The TCR comes from a woman in her forties or fifties who had recovered from COVID-19. Sequenced material: peripheral blood. The chain is built from TRBV21-1 and TRBJ1-1; the table gives TRBD1 as D, unverified against the DNA. TRBV21-1 is shown as a pseudogene. The CDR3 DNA is TGTGCCAGCAGCTCGTCACAGCTGAACACTGAAGCTTTCTTT. Translation gives CASSSSQLNTEAFF.